Included here is one T cell receptor beta chain sequence, with context. Its cognate antigen is unknown. This sample is drawn from a study of CD8+ T cells in alopecia areata. Points from the study as a whole: Only one nonresponder was present, which leaves the link between baseline CD8+ expansion and response uncertain. On tofacitinib, scalp and blood still held many of the expanded lesional clones.

Noted treatment: oral pan-JAK inhibitor, 5-10 mg twice daily. T lymphocytes (CD4+ and CD8+) were sorted from PBMCs. Following extraction, RNA underwent reverse transcription to cDNA, which served as the sequencing template. Libraries were prepared by immunoSEQ multiplex PCR; TCRdb keeps only in-frame clonotypes and omits some of them. The sample carries roughly 210,000 clones, over 40% recorded once. The V end lost 6 bases, the J end lost 1 base, and 19 bases lay between the germline ends. Germline lookup yields CDR1 MDHEN and CDR2 SYDVKM. The CDR3 spans 17 residues. This chain uses TRBV28 with TRBJ1-3; unclear D gene. This TCR was sampled from a human donor with alopecia areata. The sample consisted of CD4+ T cells sorted from blood, taken around week 36, from a patient treated with tofacitinib. The CDR3 coding sequence is TGTGCCAGCAGCGTTGGCAGGACTCTTGGGTCTGGAAACACCATATATTTT. It specifies CASSVGRTLGSGNTIYF.